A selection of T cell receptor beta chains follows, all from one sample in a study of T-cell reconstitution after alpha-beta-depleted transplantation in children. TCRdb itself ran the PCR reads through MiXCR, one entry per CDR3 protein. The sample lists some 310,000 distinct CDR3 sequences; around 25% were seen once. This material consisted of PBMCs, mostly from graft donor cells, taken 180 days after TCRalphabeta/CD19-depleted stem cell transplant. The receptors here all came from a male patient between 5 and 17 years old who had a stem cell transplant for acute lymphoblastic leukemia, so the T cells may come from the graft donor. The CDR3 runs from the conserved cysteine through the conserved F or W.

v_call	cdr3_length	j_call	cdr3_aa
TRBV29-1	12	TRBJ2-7	CSVLTEFYEQYF
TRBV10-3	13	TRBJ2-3	CAISDGLADTQYF
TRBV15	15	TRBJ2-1	CATSRVLNFYNEQFF
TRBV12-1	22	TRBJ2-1	CASSSTGPLGLAGGNRYNEQFF
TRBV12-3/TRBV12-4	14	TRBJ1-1	CASYRTGWNTEAFF
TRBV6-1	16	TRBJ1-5	CASSATQGHNNQPQHF
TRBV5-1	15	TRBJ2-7	CASSLVGQGGDEQYF
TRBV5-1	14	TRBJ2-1	CASSLGENYNEQFF
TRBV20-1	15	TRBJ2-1	CSARKATYLYNEQFF
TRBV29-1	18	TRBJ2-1	CSVERVGPAAFIYNEQFF
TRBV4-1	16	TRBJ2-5	CASSLPNRRIRETQYF
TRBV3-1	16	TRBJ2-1	CASSRRASGAYNEQFF
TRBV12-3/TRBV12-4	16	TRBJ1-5	CASGEPGTVDNQPQHF
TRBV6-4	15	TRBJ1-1	CASRRTGSRDTEAFF
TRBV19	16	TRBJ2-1	CASSIYRTSGVNEQFF
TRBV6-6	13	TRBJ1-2	CASSYSVHYGYTF
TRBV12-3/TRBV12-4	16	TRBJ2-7	CASSLELGTEDYEQYF
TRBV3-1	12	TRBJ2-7	CASSHGSYEQYF
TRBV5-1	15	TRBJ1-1	CASSLQTAVNTEAFF
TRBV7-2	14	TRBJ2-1	CASSLTSGSEEQFF
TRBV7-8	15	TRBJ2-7	CASSSWTASSYEQYF
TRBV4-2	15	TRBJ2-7	CASSQGGPRRREQYF
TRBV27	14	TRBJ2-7	CASLPGTGSYEQYF
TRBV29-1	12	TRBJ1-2	CSVDTPLYGYTF
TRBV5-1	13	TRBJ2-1	CASSSMRNNEQFF
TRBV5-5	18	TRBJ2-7	CASSFGASGPGPSYEQYF
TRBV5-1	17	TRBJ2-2	CASSTNLGLTKTGELFF
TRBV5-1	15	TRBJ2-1	CASSISSSSYNEQFF
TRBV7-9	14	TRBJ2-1	CASSRSTAYNEQFF
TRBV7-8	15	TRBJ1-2	CASSLRLWQANGYTF
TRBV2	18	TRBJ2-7	CASRAIMGLGAGGHEQYF
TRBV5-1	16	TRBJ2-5	CASSLALGASQETQYF
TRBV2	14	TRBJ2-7	CASRQRLAGYEQYF
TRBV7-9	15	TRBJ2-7	CASSFGGSLAYEQYF